What follows are 6 T cell receptor beta chains derived from one specimen sequenced in a study of beta chain features in type 1 diabetes. Their cognate antigens are unknown. The study, taken as a whole, reports: Researchers report that Type 1 diabetes patients had moderately but significantly shorter TCRB CDR3s across all four CD4+ subsets.

What was sequenced were expressed TCRB transcripts, since all of the isolated RNA had been reverse transcribed. Sequenced by immunoSEQ multiplex PCR; TCRdb stores in-frame clones only, minus some. The data show around 160,000 clones, about 9% seen once. The specimen sequenced was central memory CD4+ T cells from blood. The receptors were sampled from a woman in her twenties or thirties with type 1 diabetes.

This chain links TRBV7-8 with TRBJ1-1; TRBD1 matches 8 bases. CDR3 length: 15 residues. After removal of 3 bases from V and 7 bases from J, the junction contained 10 bases not matched to a gene. Germline CDR1 reads SGHVS; CDR2 reads FQNEAQ. In DNA, the CDR3 is TGTGCCAGCAGCTTTTCGCAGGGGGCGCAGGGTGAAGCTTTCTTT. Translating it yields CASSFSQGAQGEAFF.

This clone turned up a few times. The chain combines TRBV28 with TRBJ2-2; the D gene is possibly TRBD2 (5 bases). V was clipped by 4 bases and J by 4 bases, with 13 bases between them. Germline V gene lookup returns CDR1 MDHEN and CDR2 SYDVKM. CDR3 length equals 15 residues. The CDR3 coding sequence is TGTGCCAGCAGTTCTTGGACTTTGAGCACCGGGGAGCTGTTTTTT. It is translated as CASSSWTLSTGELFF.

CDR3 DNA: TGTGCCAGCAGCGTAGAAGCCGGGACTAGTATCTACGAGCAGTACTTC. Translating it yields CASSVEAGTSIYEQYF. The chain is built from TRBV9 and TRBJ2-7; 8 bases fit TRBD2. Per germline, CDR1 SGDLS and CDR2 YYNGEE. J gave up 3 bases and V 0 bases, and 8 bases lay outside the gene matches. The CDR3 covers 16 residues. Together with reference TRBV9 and TRBJ2-7, the CDR3 gives the full variable domain: DSGVTQTPKHLITATGQRVTLRCSPRSGDLSVYWYQQSLDQGLQFLIQYYNGEERAKGNILERFSAQQFPDLHSELNLSSLELGDSALYFCASSVEAGTSIYEQYFGPGTRLTVT.

About this clone itself: Other DNA variants within this sample encode the same CDR3. V is TRBV4-1 and J is TRBJ2-5; TRBD2 aligns across 15 bases. The CDR3 totals 15 residues. Per the germline V gene, CDR1 is MGHRA and CDR2 is YSYEKL. The V segment lost 4 bases and the J segment 4 bases; nucleotides outside the gene matches: 1. The CDR3 DNA reads as TGCGCCAGCAGCCCGGGACTAGCGGGAGGAGAGACCCAGTACTTC. Translated: CASSPGLAGGETQYF.

The V gene is TRBV2, the J gene TRBJ2-7; 8 bases agree with TRBD1. The CDR3 is 12 amino acids. Germline assignment: CDR1 SNHLY and CDR2 FYNNEI. Unmatched junction bases numbered 5, after V lost 6 bases and J lost 7 bases. The CDR3 protein is CASRGQGWEQYF. The CDR3 coding sequence is TGTGCCAGCAGAGGACAGGGATGGGAGCAGTACTTC.

The chain's CDR3 is CASSLPRTGQETQYF. In nucleotides, the CDR3 is TGTGCCAGCAGTTTACCGCGGACAGGACAAGAGACCCAGTACTTC. The V call is TRBV28, the J call TRBJ2-5; 7 bases line up with TRBD1. Germline V gene lookup returns CDR1 MDHEN and CDR2 SYDVKM. The CDR3 covers 15 residues. V was clipped by 2 bases and J by 2 bases; unmatched bases: 5.